This T cell receptor beta chain was profiled in a study of blood T cell repertoires in COVID-19 (dated by TCRdb to 2020 to 2022). Looking at the study overall: Samples from collaborators originated in the United States, Italy and Spain and spanned both the acute and convalescent phases of COVID-19. The material from the prospective study consisted of cDNA or gDNA derived from T cells, B-cell-depleted T cells, or PBMCs. The dataset comprised deeply sampled blood TCRbeta repertoires from subjects exposed to, actively infected with, or recovered from COVID-19. The repertoires were released in a freely available public database meant as a resource for research on the immune response to SARS-CoV-2. Samples came from the ongoing ImmuneRACE study (first 160 participants) plus 1,254 subjects from 6 global collaborators. A de-identified subject ID, COVID-19 status, age in years and sex were almost always included in the sample metadata. Where HLA class I and class II types were available, the types were taken from metadata supplied by the sample provider, not from assay-based typing.

General study outcomes and caveats: The amount of clinical and demographic metadata varied by source and participant and was provided uncurated.

Participants in the prospective study were enrolled through a virtual design, were aged 18 to 89 years, and lived in fewer than 30 United States geographic areas. Cohort assignment in the prospective study relied on participant-reported clinical history from a screening survey and a study questionnaire. Recovered participants in ImmuneRACE Cohort 3 were defined by two consecutive negative NP/OP PCR tests, clearance by a healthcare professional, or resolution of symptoms. In the prospective study, whole blood, serum and a nasopharyngeal or oropharyngeal swab were collected from each participant by mobile phlebotomists. Additional blood draws and questionnaires over a roughly two-month period could optionally be provided by prospective study participants. Before DNA extraction, blood samples from the prospective study were shipped at room temperature or frozen. In regard to this clone: Its antigen target is currently unknown. Base quality data are lacking; no much larger clone is found one base away.

Trimming removed 6 bases from V and 3 bases from J, leaving 9 bases between the germline ends. The CDR3 goes from the cysteine to the phenylalanine over 12 residues. Only CDR3 DNA is held: 36 bases, read in frame from base 1. The immunoSEQ Assay, a bias-controlled multiplex PCR, was used to amplify TCRbeta CDR3 regions from genomic DNA. For the original study's pipeline: The number of nucleated cells in each sample was estimated by amplification of reference gene primers within the assay. Sequence reads were collapsed and filtered to measure the absolute abundance of every unique TCRbeta CDR3 rearrangement. For each sample, productive Simpson clonality was calculated by taking the square root of Simpson's diversity index across productive rearrangements. TCRdb took over this immuneACCESS table, retaining in-frame rearrangements with V and J assigned. Such tables are incomplete; in checked studies, under half of the missing clones stem from an unresolved V gene, and the remainder is unexplained. That table gives V, J and clone size, and the DNA gave D and trimming. This sample holds about 140,000 clones; 75% to 80% were observed only once. Less than 3% of the sample lies in the top ten.

Rearrangement joined TRBV12-3 or TRBV12-4 to TRBJ2-7; the D gene remains uncertain. Sample: PBMCs or T cells enriched from blood (not recorded which). The sequence was obtained from a woman aged 50 to 65 who had recovered from COVID-19. The CDR3: CASSPVLYEQYF. The bases are TGTGCCAGCAGCCCCGTACTCTACGAGCAGTACTTC.